The clone carrying this TCR beta chain has a handful of counts. From germline, CDR1 is SGHRS and CDR2 YFSETQ. The CDR3 has 12 amino acids. With 4 bases removed from V and 7 bases from J, the gap between germline ends came to 11 bases. Researchers amplified the TCR beta CDR3 regions from RNA transcripts. With the HTBI primer set, the TCR CDR3 went through a first round of RT-PCR. TCRdb ran MiXCR on the multiplex PCR reads and lists one entry per CDR3 protein. Of 800,000 or so distinct CDR3 sequences listed, 35% to 40% are singletons. This sample is part of a study of T cells in Graves' hyperthyroidism and ophthalmopathy. Using around 10 ml of fresh peripheral blood, PBMCs were prepared.

Sequenced input: blood. The sequence was collected from a man aged 18 to 30 with Graves' hyperthyroidism. V gene TRBV5-1 combines with J gene TRBJ1-1; D not resolved. In DNA form, the CDR3 reads TGCGCCAGCAGCCTGAGCTCAGGTGAAGCTTTCTTT. It codes for CASSLSSGEAFF.